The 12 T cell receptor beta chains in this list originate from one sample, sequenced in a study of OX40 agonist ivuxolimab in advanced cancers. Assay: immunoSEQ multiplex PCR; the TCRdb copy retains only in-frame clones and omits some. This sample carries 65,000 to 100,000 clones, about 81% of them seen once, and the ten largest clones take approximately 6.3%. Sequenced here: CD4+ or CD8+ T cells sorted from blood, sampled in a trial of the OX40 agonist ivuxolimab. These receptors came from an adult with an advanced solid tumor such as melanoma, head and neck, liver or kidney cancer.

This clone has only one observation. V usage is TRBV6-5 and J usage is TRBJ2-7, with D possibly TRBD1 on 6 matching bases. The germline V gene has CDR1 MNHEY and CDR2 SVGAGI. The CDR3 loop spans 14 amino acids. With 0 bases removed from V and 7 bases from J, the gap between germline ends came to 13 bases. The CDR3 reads CASSYSNSGDEQYV. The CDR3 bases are TGTGCCAGCAGTTACTCAAACTCAGGGGATGAGCAGTACGTC.

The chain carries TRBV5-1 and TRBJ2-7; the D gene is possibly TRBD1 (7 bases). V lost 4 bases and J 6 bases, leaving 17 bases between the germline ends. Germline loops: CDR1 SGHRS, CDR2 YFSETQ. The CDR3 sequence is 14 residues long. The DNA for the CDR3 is TGCGCCAGCAGCCTTGGGACGCAGGGGGGCGAGCAGTACGTC. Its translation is CASSLGTQGGEQYV.

In nucleotides, the CDR3 is TGTGCCAGCAGCGTAACAGGGGGCGTTAATTCACCCCTCCACTTT. As protein: CASSVTGGVNSPLHF. This rearrangement joins TRBV2 to TRBJ1-6; 9 bases fit TRBD1. Trimming took 6 bases from V and 6 from J; bases not matched to a gene: 6. Germline V CDR1 and CDR2: SNHLY, FYNNEI. The CDR3 is 15 residues long.

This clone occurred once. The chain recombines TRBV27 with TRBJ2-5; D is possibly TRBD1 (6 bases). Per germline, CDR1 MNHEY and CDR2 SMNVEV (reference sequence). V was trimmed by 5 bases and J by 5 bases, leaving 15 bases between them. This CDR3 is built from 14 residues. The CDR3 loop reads CASSRVGTLETQYF. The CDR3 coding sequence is TGTGCCAGCAGTCGGGTGGGGACACTTGAGACCCAGTACTTC.

CDR3 loop: CASSYPLAGVYEQYF. DNA for the CDR3: TGTGCCAGCAGTTATCCCTTAGCGGGAGTCTACGAGCAGTACTTC. The gene calls are TRBV6-5 and TRBJ2-7; 9 bases align to TRBD2. Germline V gene sequence: CDR1 MNHEY, CDR2 SVGAGI. CDR3 length equals 15 residues. V was pared by 3 bases and J by 3 bases, with 6 bases of the junction left unmatched.

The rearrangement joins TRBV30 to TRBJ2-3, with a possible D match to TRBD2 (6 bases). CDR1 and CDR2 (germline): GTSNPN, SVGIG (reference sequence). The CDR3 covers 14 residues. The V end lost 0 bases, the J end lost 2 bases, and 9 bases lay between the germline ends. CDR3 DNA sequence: TGTGCCTGGAGTGTCGGGGGTTCCACAGATACGCAGTATTTT. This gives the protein CAWSVGGSTDTQYF.

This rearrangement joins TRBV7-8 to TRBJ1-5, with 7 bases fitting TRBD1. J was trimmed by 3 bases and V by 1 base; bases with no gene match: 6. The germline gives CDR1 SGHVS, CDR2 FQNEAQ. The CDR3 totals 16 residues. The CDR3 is CASSLDQGGLNQPQHF. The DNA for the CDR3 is TGTGCCAGCAGCTTAGATCAGGGGGGCCTCAATCAGCCCCAGCATTTT.

In DNA form, the CDR3 reads TGTGCCAGCAGCTCCGGAGTCCTAGTCGGGGAGCTGTTTTTT. Protein product: CASSSGVLVGELFF. V usage is TRBV5-5 and J usage is TRBJ2-2; D gene uncertain. The CDR3 is 14 residues long. The germline CDR1 and CDR2 sequences are SGHKS and YYEKEE (reference sequence). Trimming shortened V by 3 bases and J by 7 bases, and 13 bases separated the two germline ends.

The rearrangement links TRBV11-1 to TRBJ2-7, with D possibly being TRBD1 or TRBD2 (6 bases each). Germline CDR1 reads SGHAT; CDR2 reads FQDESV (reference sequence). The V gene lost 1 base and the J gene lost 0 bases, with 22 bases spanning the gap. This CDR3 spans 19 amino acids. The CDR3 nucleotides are TGTGCCAGCAGCTTAGGTCCCCGGAGGGTAGGAGGGGGCTCCTACGAGCAGTACGTC. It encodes CASSLGPRRVGGGSYEQYV.

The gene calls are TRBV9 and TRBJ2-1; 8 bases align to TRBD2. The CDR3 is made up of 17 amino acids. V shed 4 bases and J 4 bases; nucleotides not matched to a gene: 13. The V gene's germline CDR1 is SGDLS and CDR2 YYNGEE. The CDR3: CASSPRGGGGSYNEQFF. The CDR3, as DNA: TGTGCCAGCAGCCCCAGGGGTGGCGGGGGGTCTTACAATGAGCAGTTCTTC.

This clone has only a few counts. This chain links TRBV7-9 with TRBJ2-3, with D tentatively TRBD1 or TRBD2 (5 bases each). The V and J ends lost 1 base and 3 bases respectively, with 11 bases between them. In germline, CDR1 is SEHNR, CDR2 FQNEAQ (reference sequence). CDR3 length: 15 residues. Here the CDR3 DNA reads TGTGCCAGCAGCTTAGTCGGGTGGGGGACAGATACGCAGTATTTT. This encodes CASSLVGWGTDTQYF.

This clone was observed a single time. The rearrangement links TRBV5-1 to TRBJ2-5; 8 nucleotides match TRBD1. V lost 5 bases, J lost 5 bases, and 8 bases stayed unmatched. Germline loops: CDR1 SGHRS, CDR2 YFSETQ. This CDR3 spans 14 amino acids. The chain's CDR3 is CASRGQGAGETQYF. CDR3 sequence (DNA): TGCGCCAGCAGAGGGCAGGGGGCAGGTGAGACCCAGTACTTC.